This T cell receptor (beta chain) was identified in a study of Tregs in tolerant kidney transplant recipients. Study-level points and caveats: For some patients, primers changed over time, blocking nucleotide-level comparison.

This clone has only one observation. Its antigen is not identified. Sequenced by immunoSEQ multiplex PCR; TCRdb stores in-frame clones only, minus some. The sample lists roughly 80,000 clones; more than 85% were seen once. Between the trimmed V and J ends, which lost 4 bases and 2 bases, there was a span of 14 bases. This CDR3 comprises 15 residues. The germline V gene encodes CDR1 SGDLS and CDR2 YYNGEE. The clonotype originates from a human donor who received a combined kidney and bone marrow transplant. This sequence joins TRBV9 and TRBJ2-3; D may correspond to TRBD1 or TRBD2 (5 bases each). The specimen was Tregs from blood, collected before the transplant. CDR3 protein: CASSPLGESTDTQYF. As DNA, the CDR3 is TGTGCCAGCAGCCCACTAGGGGAGTCCACAGATACGCAGTATTTT.